This T cell receptor beta chain was identified during a study of T-cell reconstitution after alpha-beta-depleted transplantation in children. Study-level results: Once a year had passed after transplant, T-cell counts and diversity came mostly from newly produced T cells. The origin of high day-60 TCRbeta diversity in some patients lay in surviving recipient T cells and thymic progenitors. The study reportedly traced alpha-beta T cells about two months after transplant to several hundred expanded graft clones.

Unique molecular identifiers were used to barcode this TCRbeta library. In TCRdb, the PCR reads were re-called with MiXCR into one record per CDR3 protein. The repertoire consists of 250,000 or so distinct CDR3 sequences, with 24% occurring once and the leading ten covering about 5%. Deletions cut 0 bases from V and 4 bases from J, with 4 bases between. The CDR3 is 13 residues long. Comments on this clonotype: Its antigen is still unknown.

The starting material was PBMCs, mostly from graft donor cells, obtained 360 days after TCRalphabeta/CD19-depleted stem cell transplant. J is TRBJ1-5 and V is TRBV12-3 or TRBV12-4; unclear D gene. The receptor's source is a female patient between 2 and 10 years old who had a stem cell transplant for congenital amegakaryocytic thrombocytopenia, so the T cells may come from the graft donor. In DNA, the CDR3 is TGTGCCAGCAGTTTAGCCACGAATCAGCCCCAGCATTTT. Protein product: CASSLATNQPQHF.